This T cell receptor beta chain was retrieved from a study of blood T cell repertoires in COVID-19. Study details: Specimens from acute and convalescent COVID-19 originated in the United States, Italy and Spain. T cells, B-cell-depleted T cells, or PBMCs supplied cDNA or gDNA.

As processed by the authors: Scientists estimated how many nucleated cells there were by amplifying reference gene primers. Repertoires were generated with immunoSEQ multiplex PCR, while TCRdb's copy carries only in-frame clones and drops some. For V, J and clone size, that table is used; D and trimming come from the DNA. The repertoire holds 9,000 to 15,000 clones, with around 79% as singletons. From germline, CDR1 is SGHAT and CDR2 FQNNGV. V shed 5 bases and J shed 4 bases, with 27 bases lying between them. This CDR3 region has 18 residues. Sequenced: peripheral blood. The rearrangement joins TRBV11-2 to TRBJ2-7, with D possibly matching TRBD1 (5 bases). The receptor was isolated from a man aged 80 or over with acute or convalescent COVID-19. CDR3 in DNA: TGTGCCAGCAGCCCCCACGGAAGGGGCAGGGCAGGTTTGTACGAGCAGTACTTC. As protein: CASSPHGRGRAGLYEQYF.